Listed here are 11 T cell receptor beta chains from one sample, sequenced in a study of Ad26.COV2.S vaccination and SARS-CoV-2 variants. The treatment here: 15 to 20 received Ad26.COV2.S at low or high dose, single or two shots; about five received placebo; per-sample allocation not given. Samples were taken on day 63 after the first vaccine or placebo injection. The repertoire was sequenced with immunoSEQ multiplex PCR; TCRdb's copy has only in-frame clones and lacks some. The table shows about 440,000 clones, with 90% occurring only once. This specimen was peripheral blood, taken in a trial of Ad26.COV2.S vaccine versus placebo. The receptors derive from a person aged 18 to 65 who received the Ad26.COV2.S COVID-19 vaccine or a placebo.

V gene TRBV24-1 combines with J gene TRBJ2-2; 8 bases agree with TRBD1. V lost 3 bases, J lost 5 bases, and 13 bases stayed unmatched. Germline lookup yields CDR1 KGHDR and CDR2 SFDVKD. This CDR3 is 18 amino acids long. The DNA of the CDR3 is TGTGCCACCAGTGATGTAGGCGGGACAGGTGTGAGGACCGGGGAGCTGTTTTTT. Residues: CATSDVGGTGVRTGELFF.

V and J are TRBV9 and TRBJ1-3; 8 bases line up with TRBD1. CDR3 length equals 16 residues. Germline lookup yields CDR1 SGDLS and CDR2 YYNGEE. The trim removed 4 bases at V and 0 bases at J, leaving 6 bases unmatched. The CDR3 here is CASSKMGQVSGNTIYF. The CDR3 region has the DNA TGTGCCAGCAGCAAGATGGGACAGGTCTCTGGAAACACCATATATTTT.

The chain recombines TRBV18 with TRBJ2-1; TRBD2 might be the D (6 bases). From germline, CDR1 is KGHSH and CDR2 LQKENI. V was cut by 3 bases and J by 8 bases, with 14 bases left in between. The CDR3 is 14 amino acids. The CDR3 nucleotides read TGTGCCAGCTCACCTGGACTAAGCGAGGATGAGCAGTTCTTC. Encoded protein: CASSPGLSEDEQFF.

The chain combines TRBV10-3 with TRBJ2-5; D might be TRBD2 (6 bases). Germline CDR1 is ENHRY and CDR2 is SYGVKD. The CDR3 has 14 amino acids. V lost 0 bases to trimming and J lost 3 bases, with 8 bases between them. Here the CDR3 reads CAISESTGEETQYF. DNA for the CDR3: TGTGCCATCAGTGAGTCTACGGGGGAAGAGACCCAGTACTTC.

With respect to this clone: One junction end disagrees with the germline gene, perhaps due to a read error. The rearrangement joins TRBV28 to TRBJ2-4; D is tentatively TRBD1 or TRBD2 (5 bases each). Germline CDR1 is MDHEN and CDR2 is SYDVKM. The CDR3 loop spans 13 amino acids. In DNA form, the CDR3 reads TGTGCCAGCAGTTCACGACTCCGGGACCGAAAAAACTTC. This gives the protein CASSSRLRDRKNF. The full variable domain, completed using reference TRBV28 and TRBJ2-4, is DVKVTQSSRYLVKRTGEKVFLECVQDMDHENMFWYRQDPGLGLRLIYFSYDVKMKEKGDIPEGYSVSREKKERFSLILESASTNQTSMYLCASSSRLRDRKNFGAGTRLSVL.

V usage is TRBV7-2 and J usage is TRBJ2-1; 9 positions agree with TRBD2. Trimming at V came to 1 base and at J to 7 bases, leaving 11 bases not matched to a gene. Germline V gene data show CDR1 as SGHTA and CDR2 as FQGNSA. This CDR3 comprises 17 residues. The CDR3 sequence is CASSLVAGLAGTNEQFF. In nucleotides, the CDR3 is TGTGCCAGCAGCTTAGTCGCCGGCCTAGCGGGGACGAATGAGCAGTTCTTC.

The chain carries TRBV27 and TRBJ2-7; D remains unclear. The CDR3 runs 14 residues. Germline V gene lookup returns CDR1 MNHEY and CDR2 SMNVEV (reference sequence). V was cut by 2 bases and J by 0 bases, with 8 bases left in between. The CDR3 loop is CASSLSGASYEQYF. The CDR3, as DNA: TGTGCCAGCAGTTTAAGTGGCGCCTCCTACGAGCAGTACTTC.

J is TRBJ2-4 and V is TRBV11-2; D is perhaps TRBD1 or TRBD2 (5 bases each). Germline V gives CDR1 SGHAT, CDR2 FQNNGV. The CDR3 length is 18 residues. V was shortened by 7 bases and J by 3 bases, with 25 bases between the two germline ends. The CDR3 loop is CASTSGTIDPLIKNIQYF. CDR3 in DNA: TGTGCCAGCACCTCCGGGACCATCGACCCTTTAATCAAAAACATTCAGTACTTC.

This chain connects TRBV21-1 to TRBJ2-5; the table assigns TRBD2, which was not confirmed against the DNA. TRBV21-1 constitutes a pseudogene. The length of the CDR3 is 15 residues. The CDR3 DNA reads TGTGCCAGCATCATAGCGGGAGGGGGGTTGGAGACCCAGTACTTC. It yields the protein CASIIAGGGLETQYF.

CDR3 in amino acids: CASEPDRDYPYNEQFF. In nucleotides, the CDR3 is TGTGCCAGCGAGCCTGACCGGGACTATCCCTACAATGAGCAGTTCTTC. V gene TRBV28 combines with J gene TRBJ2-1, with TRBD2 matching 7 bases. This CDR3 comprises 16 residues. CDR1 is MDHEN and CDR2 is SYDVKM in the germline V gene. Germline trimming cut 8 bases from V and 2 bases from J; bases unmatched to any gene: 12.

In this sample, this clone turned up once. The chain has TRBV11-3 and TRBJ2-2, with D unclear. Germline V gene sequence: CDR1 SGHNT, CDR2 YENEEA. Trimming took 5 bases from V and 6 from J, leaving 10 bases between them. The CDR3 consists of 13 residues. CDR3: CASSPGSAGELFF. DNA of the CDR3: TGTGCCAGCAGCCCTGGTTCGGCCGGGGAGCTGTTTTTT.